The 21 T cell receptor beta chains below all came from one sample that was sequenced in a study of blood T cell repertoires in COVID-19. The method was immunoSEQ multiplex PCR; TCRdb's version includes in-frame clones alone and lacks a portion of them. The sample records roughly 99,000 clones, 60% to 85% being singletons. The sample was peripheral blood. All receptors come from a woman older than 75 with active or convalescent COVID-19.

This clone was counted between two and nine times. The chain has TRBV6-1 and TRBJ2-3, with D uncertain. In germline, CDR1 is MNHNS, CDR2 SASEGT. This CDR3 has 18 residues. Trimming removed 0 bases from V and 4 bases from J, with 20 bases in between. CDR3 DNA sequence: TGTGCCAGCAGTGAAGCGGGTTGGGTCCGGGTCGGGTCAGATACGCAGTATTTT. Its translation: CASSEAGWVRVGSDTQYF.

V is TRBV2 and J is TRBJ2-4; 12 bases align to TRBD2. Germline values: CDR1 SNHLY, CDR2 FYNNEI. V dropped 8 bases and J dropped 12; count of bases not matched to a gene: 11. The CDR3 is made up of 14 amino acids. CDR3 in DNA: TGTGCCAGCGTCCCGACTAGCGGGAGCGAGGGTCAGTACTTC. Its translation is CASVPTSGSEGQYF.

Notes on this clone: A read error may produce the germline difference seen at one junction end. The chain carries TRBV5-1 and TRBJ1-1, with 8 bases matching TRBD1. Germline V gene sequence: CDR1 SGHRS, CDR2 YFSETQ. This CDR3 region has 16 residues. The DNA for the CDR3 is TGTGCCAGCAGCTCTGGACAGGGAGCCTTGAACACTGAAGCTTTCTTT. It yields the protein CASSSGQGALNTEAFF.

The chain uses TRBV7-6 and TRBJ2-1, with D maybe TRBD1 (6 bases). This CDR3 spans 15 amino acids. V was trimmed by 1 base and J by 5 bases, leaving 12 bases between them. The germline CDR1 and CDR2 sequences are SGHVS and FNYEAQ. Here the CDR3 reads CASSLDQGPHNEQFF. The CDR3 DNA reads TGTGCCAGCAGCTTAGATCAGGGGCCACACAATGAGCAGTTCTTC.

This clone was counted a few times. V and J are TRBV19 and TRBJ2-3, with a possible D match to TRBD2 (6 bases). The CDR3 is made up of 15 amino acids. Germline loops: CDR1 LNHDA, CDR2 SQIVND (reference sequence). The V and J ends lost 5 bases and 4 bases respectively, with 16 bases between them. The CDR3 protein is CASSVAGGGSDTQYF. The DNA for the CDR3 is TGTGCCAGTAGTGTGGCTGGGGGAGGTTCAGATACGCAGTATTTT. Full variable domain (missing parts from reference TRBV19 and TRBJ2-3): DGGITQSPKYLFRKEGQNVTLSCEQNLNHDAMYWYRQDPGQGLRLIYYSQIVNDFQKGDIAEGYSVSREKKESFPLTVTSAQKNPTAFYLCASSVAGGGSDTQYFGPGTRLTVL.

The J gene is TRBJ1-5, the V gene TRBV19, with D tentatively TRBD1 (5 bases). Per the germline V gene, CDR1 is LNHDA and CDR2 is SQIVND (reference sequence). This CDR3 has 10 residues. V was clipped by 10 bases and J by 9 bases, with 10 bases between them. CDR3 DNA: TGTGCCACAGGGAAGTCGCCCCAGCATTTT. It yields the protein CATGKSPQHF. Drawing the rest from reference TRBV19 and TRBJ1-5, the complete variable domain is DGGITQSPKYLFRKEGQNVTLSCEQNLNHDAMYWYRQDPGQGLRLIYYSQIVNDFQKGDIAEGYSVSREKKESFPLTVTSAQKNPTAFYLCATGKSPQHFGDGTRLSIL.

The chain combines TRBV5-1 with TRBJ2-4; TRBD1 is a possible D gene (6 bases). The CDR3 is 15 residues long. The germline V and J ends were trimmed by 4 bases and 10 bases, with 21 bases remaining between them. The V gene's germline CDR1 is SGHRS and CDR2 YFSETQ. CDR3 protein: CASSLLTGRGAIQYF. The CDR3 nucleotides are TGCGCCAGCAGCCTACTGACCGGCAGGGGAGCGATTCAGTACTTC.

This chain uses TRBV5-1 with TRBJ2-6, with D hard to call. Between the trimmed V and J ends, which lost 4 bases and 1 base, there was a span of 6 bases. The length of the CDR3 is 14 residues. CDR1 and CDR2 (germline): SGHRS, YFSETQ. The CDR3 sequence: CASSLMSGANVLTF. The CDR3 nucleotides are TGCGCCAGCAGCCTAATGTCTGGGGCCAACGTCCTGACTTTC. The complete variable domain, with remaining parts taken from reference TRBV5-1 and TRBJ2-6, reads KAGVTQTPRYLIKTRGQQVTLSCSPISGHRSVSWYQQTPGQGLQFLFEYFSETQRNKGNFPGRFSGRQFSNSRSEMNVSTLELGDSALYLCASSLMSGANVLTFGAGSRLTVL.

The rearrangement uses TRBV5-1 and TRBJ2-3; 12 bases map to TRBD2. Germline-derived CDR1 and CDR2 are SGHRS and YFSETQ. CDR3 length equals 19 residues. Trimming cost V 4 bases and J 0 bases; bases outside gene matches: 12. DNA for the CDR3: TGCGCCAGCAGCCTAAGGCCTAGCGGGAGGGCCCAAAGCACAGATACGCAGTATTTT. Protein: CASSLRPSGRAQSTDTQYF. Looking up the rest from reference TRBV5-1 and TRBJ2-3 gives the full variable domain: KAGVTQTPRYLIKTRGQQVTLSCSPISGHRSVSWYQQTPGQGLQFLFEYFSETQRNKGNFPGRFSGRQFSNSRSEMNVSTLELGDSALYLCASSLRPSGRAQSTDTQYFGPGTRLTVL.

The V call is TRBV10-3, the J call TRBJ2-5; 8 bases are shared with TRBD1. V was pared by 4 bases and J by 9 bases, with 13 bases of the junction left unmatched. Germline-derived CDR1 and CDR2 are ENHRY and SYGVKD. The CDR3 totals 15 residues. CDR3: CAISGGTGELAAQYF. Written as DNA, the CDR3 is TGTGCCATCAGTGGGGGGACAGGCGAACTGGCGGCCCAGTACTTC.

The chain is built from TRBV25-1 and TRBJ2-3; the match to TRBD2 covers 11 bases. The trim removed 4 bases at V and 6 bases at J, leaving 6 bases unmatched. The CDR3 is 15 amino acids. Germline V gene lookup returns CDR1 MGHDK and CDR2 SYGVNS. The CDR3 sequence: CASSALAGGGDTQYF. DNA of the CDR3: TGTGCCAGCAGTGCGCTAGCGGGAGGTGGGGATACGCAGTATTTT.

The gene calls are TRBV11-2 and TRBJ2-5; TRBD1 matches 7 bases. Trimming at V came to 5 bases and at J to 5 bases, leaving 11 bases not matched to a gene. In germline, CDR1 is SGHAT, CDR2 FQNNGV. CDR3 length: 15 residues. In DNA, the CDR3 is TGTGCCAGCAGCGGAGCACAGGGGCCCAGTGAGACCCAGTACTTC. Encoded protein: CASSGAQGPSETQYF.

J is TRBJ1-1 and V is TRBV28, with 8 bases fitting TRBD1. This CDR3 has 14 residues. Germline V lookup: CDR1 MDHEN, CDR2 SYDVKM. J gave up 5 bases and V 7 bases, and 9 bases lay outside the gene matches. The CDR3 DNA is TGTGCCAGCACCCCGGGACAGGTCGAAACTGAAGCTTTCTTT. It specifies CASTPGQVETEAFF.

This chain connects TRBV5-1 to TRBJ2-5; no definite D call. V was trimmed by 5 bases and J by 2 bases, leaving 16 bases between them. This CDR3 spans 15 amino acids. CDR1 and CDR2 (germline): SGHRS, YFSETQ. CDR3 sequence: CASRPLRAPQETQYF. CDR3 bases: TGCGCCAGCAGGCCGCTTCGCGCACCACAAGAGACCCAGTACTTC.

The gene calls are TRBV15 and TRBJ2-1; possible D gene TRBD2, 6 bases. CDR3 length equals 15 residues. Per the germline V gene, CDR1 is LNHNV and CDR2 is YYDKDF (reference sequence). Trimming cost V 1 base and J 6 bases, with 13 bases left between them. CDR3: CATSRVGGMSNEQFF. CDR3 coding DNA: TGTGCCACCAGCAGAGTTGGCGGGATGTCCAATGAGCAGTTCTTC.

The J gene is TRBJ1-2, the V gene TRBV7-2; unclear D gene. CDR3 length: 14 residues. Per germline, CDR1 SGHTA and CDR2 FQGNSA. Deletions cut 5 bases from V and 4 bases from J, with 14 bases between. CDR3 sequence: CASSIGPRAYGYTF. The CDR3 DNA follows: TGTGCCAGCAGCATCGGACCGCGGGCCTATGGCTACACCTTC.

The sample holds one count of this clone. The chain recombines TRBV10-2 with TRBJ2-7, with TRBD1 identical over 10 bases. There are 14 residues in the CDR3. Trimming took 5 bases from V and 5 from J; bases not matched to a gene: 6. CDR1 and CDR2 from the germline V gene are WSHSY and SAAADI. CDR3 bases: TGCGCCAGCAGTTGGGACAGGGGTCGTAACGAGCAGTACTTC. This encodes CASSWDRGRNEQYF.

The gene calls are TRBV5-4 and TRBJ2-7; 13 nucleotides align to TRBD2. J lost 4 bases, V lost 4 bases, and 8 bases had no gene match. The CDR3 contains 16 residues. CDR1 and CDR2 (germline): SGHNT, YYREEE (reference sequence). Written as DNA, the CDR3 is TGTGCCAGCAGCCAGGGACTAGCGGGAAACGGGTACGAGCAGTACTTC. The encoded protein is CASSQGLAGNGYEQYF.

In the case of this clone: The junction shows a germline mismatch at one end, possibly a read error. The chain recombines TRBV2 with TRBJ1-6; TRBD1 is a possible D gene (5 bases). The CDR3 is 13 amino acids. CDR1 is SNHLY, CDR2 FYNNEI, per germline. The CDR3 reads CAGRVYENSPLHF. The CDR3 DNA reads as TGTGCCGGCAGGGTTTATGAGAATTCACCCCTCCACTTT.

This chain joins TRBV11-2 and TRBJ1-2; TRBD1 aligns across 8 bases. The length of the CDR3 is 16 residues. Germline V gene sequence: CDR1 SGHAT, CDR2 FQNNGV. Unmatched junction bases numbered 11, after V lost 2 bases and J lost 6 bases. For the CDR3, the DNA is TGTGCCAGCAGCTTATCTCTGGCAGGGGGCGCCCATGGCTACACCTTC. As protein: CASSLSLAGGAHGYTF.

This sequence joins TRBV5-1 and TRBJ2-1; 10 bases align to TRBD2. This CDR3 is 16 amino acids long. CDR1 is SGHRS, CDR2 YFSETQ, per germline. V trimming: 4 bases; J trimming: 1 base; junction bases outside the gene matches: 5. CDR3: CASSPQAGGSYNEQFF. The DNA for the CDR3 is TGCGCCAGCAGCCCGCAAGCGGGAGGGTCCTACAATGAGCAGTTCTTC.